This passage covers 27 T cell receptor beta chains from one sample sequenced in a study of human T cells and chemical hapten exposure. Each CDR3 protein gets one entry after TCRdb re-called the RACE reads with MiXCR. The sample lists roughly 380,000 distinct CDR3 sequences, 4% to 5.5% occurring once. The time point here: patch test 1, 2 weeks after DPC sensitization. As for treatment: therapeutic diphenylcyclopropenone sensitization with weekly scalp DPC. This specimen consisted of whole blood, obtained in connection with sensitization to the hapten diphenylcyclopropenone (DPC). Receptor source: a woman aged 45 to 65 with alopecia areata. Some clones in this sample may be carry-over from other donors' samples.

This clonotype was counted ten times or more. The genes are TRBV10-1 and TRBJ1-1; D is unresolved. The V and J ends lost 5 bases and 1 base respectively, with 11 bases between them. The germline V gene has CDR1 WNHNN and CDR2 SYGVQD (reference sequence). The CDR3 contains 14 residues. The CDR3 loop reads CASSRGNRNTEAFF. The CDR3 DNA sequence: TGCGCCAGCAGTCGAGGGAATAGGAACACTGAAGCTTTCTTT.

The table lists this clonotype with many counts. V gene TRBV10-3 combines with J gene TRBJ1-2; the D is unclear. Germline CDR1 is ENHRY and CDR2 is SYGVKD. The CDR3 loop spans 11 amino acids. V was pared by 6 bases and J by 1 base, with 3 bases between. The CDR3, as DNA: TGTGCCATCAGCGATAACTATGGCTACACCTTC. Translation: CAISDNYGYTF.

Ten or more counts support this clonotype. The chain combines TRBV11-2 with TRBJ1-1, with D uncertain. Per the germline V gene, CDR1 is SGHAT and CDR2 is FQNNGV. Trimming left V 0 bases short and J 7 bases short, with 12 bases between. The CDR3 has 14 amino acids. This CDR3 is CASSLDKGRLEAFF. In DNA, the CDR3 is TGTGCCAGCAGCTTAGATAAGGGCAGACTTGAAGCTTTCTTT.

This clonotype was counted many times. This sequence joins TRBV2 and TRBJ1-6, with TRBD1 identical over 9 bases. The V gene end was trimmed by 6 bases and the J gene end by 9 bases; junction bases not matched to a gene: 3. Germline V gives CDR1 SNHLY, CDR2 FYNNEI. The CDR3 totals 13 residues. CDR3 in amino acids: CASRGQGGSPLHF. DNA for the CDR3: TGTGCCAGCAGGGGACAGGGCGGTTCACCCCTCCACTTT.

This clonotype was detected only a few times. The rearrangement uses TRBV13 and TRBJ1-1, with 9 nucleotides matching TRBD1. J lost 7 bases, V lost 3 bases, and 6 bases had no gene match. This CDR3 has 14 residues. Germline values: CDR1 PRHDT, CDR2 FYEKMQ (reference sequence). CDR3 sequence: CASSFTGQGGEAFF. The CDR3 coding sequence is TGTGCCAGCAGCTTTACGGGACAGGGCGGTGAAGCTTTCTTT.

This clonotype was seen only a few times. The CDR3 loop is CSALQTSGGQGEQFF. CDR3 coding DNA: TGCAGTGCTCTCCAGACTAGCGGGGGGCAGGGTGAGCAGTTCTTC. The chain couples TRBV20-1 to TRBJ2-1, with 13 bases lining up with TRBD2. There are 15 residues in the CDR3. J was trimmed by 9 bases and V by 5 bases; bases with no gene match: 10. Germline V gives CDR1 DFQATT, CDR2 SNEGSKA (reference sequence).

This clonotype showed up just a few times. This sequence joins TRBV3-1 and TRBJ2-1, with D perhaps TRBD2 (5 bases). The CDR3 consists of 16 residues. CDR1 is LGHDT, CDR2 YNNKEL, per germline (reference sequence). Trimming shortened V by 4 bases and J by 0 bases, and 13 bases separated the two germline ends. CDR3 coding DNA: TGTGCCAGCAGCCTCGAGCGGATCAGCTCCTACAATGAGCAGTTCTTC. It specifies CASSLERISSYNEQFF.

Many counts were recorded for this clonotype. The chain employs TRBV29-1 and TRBJ2-5; either TRBD1 or TRBD2 may supply D (5 bases each). Germline lookup yields CDR1 SQVTM and CDR2 ANQGSEA. V was clipped by 4 bases and J by 5 bases, with 20 bases between them. CDR3 length equals 15 residues. The CDR3 is CSVAGTVRGPETQYF. Written as DNA, the CDR3 is TGCAGCGTTGCAGGAACGGTACGGGGACCCGAGACCCAGTACTTC.

Points on this clonotype: A much larger clone lies a single base off, so this may be a read error. The chain joins TRBV7-3 to TRBJ1-6; no clear D gene. This CDR3 spans 14 amino acids. Trimming stripped 1 base from V and 5 bases from J, with 6 bases between. Germline V gene sequence: CDR1 SGHTA, CDR2 FQGTGA. CDR3 loop: CASSLIGNNSPLHF. As DNA, the CDR3 is TGTGCCAGCAGCTTAATTGGTAATAATTCACCCCTCCACTTT.

In this sample, this clonotype turned up many times. The gene calls are TRBV3-1 and TRBJ2-3, with 13 bases fitting TRBD2. The CDR3 covers 15 residues. J was trimmed by 1 base and V by 9 bases; bases with no gene match: 4. Germline V lookup: CDR1 LGHDT, CDR2 YNNKEL (reference sequence). The CDR3 protein is CASRTSGGGTDTQYF. CDR3 bases: TGTGCCAGTAGGACTAGCGGGGGAGGCACAGATACGCAGTATTTT.

Here the CDR3 DNA reads TGTGCCAGCAGTTCCCTAGGGCTAGACTACAATGAGCAGTTCTTC. As protein: CASSSLGLDYNEQFF. The chain combines TRBV27 with TRBJ2-1, with D hard to call. Trimming shortened V by 4 bases and J by 3 bases, and 13 bases separated the two germline ends. The CDR3 contains 15 residues. CDR1 and CDR2 from the germline V gene are MNHEY and SMNVEV (reference sequence).

This clonotype was observed at least ten times. The J gene is TRBJ1-1, the V gene TRBV28, with no clear D. The CDR3 consists of 12 residues. The V and J ends lost 1 base and 8 bases respectively, with 8 bases between them. The germline gives CDR1 MDHEN, CDR2 SYDVKM. The CDR3 sequence: CASSLFLSEAFF. The CDR3 nucleotides are TGTGCCAGCAGTTTATTTTTATCGGAAGCTTTCTTT. Full variable domain (missing parts from reference TRBV28 and TRBJ1-1): DVKVTQSSRYLVKRTGEKVFLECVQDMDHENMFWYRQDPGLGLRLIYFSYDVKMKEKGDIPEGYSVSREKKERFSLILESASTNQTSMYLCASSLFLSEAFFGQGTRLTVV.

The gene calls are TRBV7-9 and TRBJ1-6; D remains ambiguous. The germline V gene encodes CDR1 SEHNR and CDR2 FQNEAQ (reference sequence). The CDR3 extends over 14 amino acids. V was clipped by 5 bases and J by 7 bases, with 12 bases between them. The CDR3 region has the DNA TGTGCCAGCAGCGCACCGGGCGGGAATTCACCCCTCCACTTT. The encoded protein is CASSAPGGNSPLHF.

This chain connects TRBV27 to TRBJ1-1, with D possibly matching TRBD1 (5 bases). The CDR3 covers 12 residues. Germline CDR1 is MNHEY and CDR2 is SMNVEV (reference sequence). Trimming took off 5 bases at V and 8 bases at J, with 12 bases between the two ends. The CDR3 loop reads CASSPHKGEAFF. The DNA of the CDR3 is TGTGCCAGCAGTCCCCACAAGGGGGAAGCTTTCTTT.

The gene calls are TRBV7-2 and TRBJ2-1, with TRBD2 matching over 11 bases. Germline-derived CDR1 and CDR2 are SGHTA and FQGNSA. J gave up 3 bases and V 8 bases, and 6 bases lay outside the gene matches. The CDR3 loop spans 15 amino acids. In nucleotides, the CDR3 is TGTGCCAGCCTTAGCGGGGGGGCAATCTACAATGAGCAGTTCTTC. Translation: CASLSGGAIYNEQFF.

Many counts were recorded for this clonotype. The J gene is TRBJ2-3, the V gene TRBV9, with 11 bases fitting TRBD2. Germline lookup yields CDR1 SGDLS and CDR2 YYNGEE. Trimming removed 3 bases from V and 4 bases from J; junction bases left unmatched: 10. There are 17 residues in the CDR3. CDR3 in DNA: TGTGCCAGCAGCGCCCCCTCCGGGACTAGCGGCCCAGATACGCAGTATTTT. Translated, it gives CASSAPSGTSGPDTQYF.

This clonotype came up many times. The chain employs TRBV24-1 and TRBJ2-3, with 16 bases that match TRBD2. The germline V gene encodes CDR1 KGHDR and CDR2 SFDVKD. This CDR3 region has 16 residues. The junction had 2 bases not matched to a gene; V was cut back by 3 bases and J by 6 bases. CDR3 in DNA: TGTGCCACCAGTGATGTGGGACTAGCGGGAGGGGATACGCAGTATTTT. Translated, it gives CATSDVGLAGGDTQYF.

The sample holds many counts of this clonotype. The chain is built from TRBV12-3 or TRBV12-4 and TRBJ2-3; 16 nucleotides match TRBD2. The CDR3 contains 17 residues. The V gene end was trimmed by 8 bases and the J gene end by 0 bases; junction bases not matched to a gene: 5. Here the CDR3 DNA reads TGTGCCAGCCTGGGACTAGCGGGGGGGTTCAGCACAGATACGCAGTATTTT. This translates into CASLGLAGGFSTDTQYF.

V usage is TRBV10-3 and J usage is TRBJ2-7, with 7 bases matching TRBD2. This CDR3 is 15 amino acids long. V gave up 2 bases and J gave up 4 bases; unmatched junction bases: 8. Germline values: CDR1 ENHRY, CDR2 SYGVKD. This CDR3 is CAISEGASGAYEQYF. CDR3 sequence (DNA): TGTGCCATCAGTGAGGGAGCTAGCGGAGCGTACGAGCAGTACTTC.

This clonotype has ten or more counts. V is TRBV6-2 or TRBV6-3 and J is TRBJ2-4, with TRBD2 as a possible D gene (6 bases). Germline lookup yields CDR1 MNHEY and CDR2 SVGEGT. The CDR3 has 16 amino acids. Trimming shortened V by 6 bases and J by 0 bases, and 15 bases separated the two germline ends. CDR3 residues: CASRSPLGLAKNIQYF. The CDR3 coding sequence is TGTGCCAGCAGATCACCGCTGGGACTAGCCAAAAACATTCAGTACTTC.

This chain uses TRBV2 with TRBJ1-3; tentative D call: TRBD1 (5 bases). Germline V gives CDR1 SNHLY, CDR2 FYNNEI. V lost 2 bases and J lost 0, with 8 bases in between. The CDR3 totals 15 residues. As DNA, the CDR3 is TGTGCCAGCAGTGAACAAACAGGCTCTGGAAACACCATATATTTT. This gives the protein CASSEQTGSGNTIYF.

V usage is TRBV27 and J usage is TRBJ2-3; no reliable D call. Germline lookup yields CDR1 MNHEY and CDR2 SMNVEV (reference sequence). Trimming stripped 3 bases from V and 2 bases from J, with 6 bases between. This CDR3 has 13 amino acids. The CDR3 bases are TGTGCCAGCAGTTTGGTGAACACAGATACGCAGTATTTT. Translation gives CASSLVNTDTQYF.

DNA for the CDR3: TGTGCCAGCAGCGAAGGGACTAGCAGCGAGCAGTACTTC. Translation gives CASSEGTSSEQYF. The chain combines TRBV5-6 with TRBJ2-7; TRBD2 aligns across 9 bases. Germline lookup yields CDR1 SGHDT and CDR2 YYEEEE. This CDR3 is built from 13 residues. V lost 4 bases, J lost 6 bases, and 5 bases stayed unmatched. Full variable domain (remainder filled in from reference TRBV5-6 and TRBJ2-7): DAGVTQSPTHLIKTRGQQVTLRCSPKSGHDTVSWYQQALGQGPQFIFQYYEEEERQRGNFPDRFSGHQFPNYSSELNVNALLLGDSALYLCASSEGTSSEQYFGPGTRLTVT.

This clonotype was counted many times. The genes are TRBV12-3 or TRBV12-4 and TRBJ1-2, with D possibly TRBD1 on 5 matching bases. The CDR3 loop spans 12 amino acids. Trimming removed 3 bases at V and 6 bases at J, with 8 bases between. Written as DNA, the CDR3 is TGTGCCAGCAGTTTTCCGGGACATGGCTACACCTTC. Amino acids: CASSFPGHGYTF.

This clonotype came up many times. A read error may produce the germline difference seen at one junction end. The rearrangement uses TRBV29-1 and TRBJ1-5; TRBD1 agrees at 7 bases. This CDR3 comprises 12 residues. Germline V gene data show CDR1 as SQVTM and CDR2 as ANQGSEA. The CDR3 nucleotides read TGCAGCTGGGGAGGGGGCAACCAGCCCCAGCATTTT. This gives the protein CSWGGGNQPQHF.

This clonotype was seen at least ten times. This chain links TRBV3-1 with TRBJ1-1; D is unresolved. Per germline, CDR1 LGHDT and CDR2 YNNKEL (reference sequence). Trimming shortened V by 1 base and J by 7 bases, and 7 bases separated the two germline ends. The CDR3 sequence is 12 residues long. CDR3 in DNA: TGTGCCAGCAGCCAAGCTGGGAGTGAAGCTTTCTTT. Protein product: CASSQAGSEAFF.

This clonotype was detected many times. The chain is built from TRBV7-8 and TRBJ2-1, with D unresolved. CDR3 length: 13 amino acids. Trimming removed 1 base at V and 6 bases at J, with 7 bases between. Germline V CDR1 and CDR2: SGHVS, FQNEAQ. The CDR3 coding sequence is TGTGCCAGCAGCTTAGGCTACTTCAATGAGCAGTTCTTC. Amino acid sequence: CASSLGYFNEQFF. The full variable domain, in which reference TRBV7-8 and TRBJ2-1 provide the parts outside the CDR3, is GAGVSQSPRYKVAKRGQDVALRCDPISGHVSLFWYQQALGQGPEFLTYFQNEAQLDKSGLPSDRFFAERPEGSVSTLKIQRTQQEDSAVYLCASSLGYFNEQFFGPGTRLTVL.